The TCR beta chain under discussion was sequenced for a study of metastatic and nonmetastatic thyroid tumors. As for the study in general: Malignant thyroid and benign thyroid patients provided blood and tumor or nodule tissue whose repertoires were compared. Regarding the study as a whole: Benign nodules were reported to have significantly lower TCR beta diversity than malignant thyroid tumors, in blood and tumor.

Until they underwent thyroid surgery, no patient had received any treatment. The CDR3 loop spans 15 amino acids. With 6 bases clipped from V and 8 bases from J, the junction kept 8 bases outside the gene matches. This clone was counted ten times or more. Antigen: not known. Other DNA sequences in this sample translate to the same CDR3. TCRdb reanalyzed the PCR reads with MiXCR. The sample lists about 16,000 clones, around 35% occurring once. The clonotype comes from a female donor with papillary thyroid cancer or a benign thyroid nodule (not recorded which). Some clones in this sample may be carry-over from other donors' samples. Source material: tumor tissue. The rearrangement links TRBV12-3 or TRBV12-4 to TRBJ1-6; 9 bases align to TRBD1. The CDR3 here is CASRRADRGDSPLHF. DNA for the CDR3: TGTGCCAGCAGACGAGCGGACAGGGGTGATTCACCCCTCCACTTT.